Listed below are T cell receptor beta chains from one sample, sequenced in a study of blood T cells in healthy people across ages. From the 5' RACE reads, TCRdb called clonotypes with MiXCR, one entry per CDR3 protein. This sample has approximately 1.5 million distinct CDR3 sequences, with roughly 43% found just once. The sequencing input was blood. The receptors here all came from a woman aged 18-29 years in good health. The CDR3 runs from the conserved cysteine through the conserved F or W. D genes are given only for firm matches. Expanded clones get a size class; other rows say once, few or many, or leave the size out.

>TRBJ2-5|-|16|TRBD2|TRBV11-2
CASSFRRLGGQETQYF
TGTGCCAGCAGCTTCCGCCGACTGGGAGGGCAAGAGACCCAGTACTTC
>TRBJ2-1|-|14|TRBD2|TRBV7-2
CASSLNGLVNEQFF
TGTGCCAGCAGCTTAAATGGACTAGTCAATGAGCAGTTCTTC
>TRBJ2-7|few|14|-|TRBV7-9
CASSLAAGNYEQYF
TGTGCCAGCAGCTTAGCTGCGGGAAACTACGAGCAGTACTTC
>TRBJ2-3|-|15|TRBD1|TRBV2
CASSEGGTGLDTQYF
TGTGCCAGCAGTGAAGGGGGGACAGGTTTGGATACGCAGTATTTT
>TRBJ2-7|-|13|-|TRBV30
CAWSSGLGYEQYF
TGTGCCTGGAGTTCGGGGCTCGGTTACGAGCAGTACTTC
>TRBJ2-3|-|17|TRBD2|TRBV29-1
CSVEGPRTSPTTDTQYF
TGCAGCGTTGAAGGCCCGAGGACTAGCCCGACGACAGATACGCAGTATTTT
>TRBJ1-3|-|16|-|TRBV6-2/TRBV6-3
CASSVIPGITGNTIYF
TGTGCCAGCAGCGTTATTCCCGGGATAACTGGAAACACCATATATTTT
>TRBJ2-1|few|19|TRBD2|TRBV5-1
CASSSGGGLAGELYNEQFF
TGCGCCAGCAGCTCCGGAGGAGGACTAGCGGGAGAATTATACAATGAGCAGTTCTTC
>TRBJ1-1|-|15|-|TRBV7-9
CASRNKARGNTEAFF
TGTGCCAGCAGAAACAAAGCCAGGGGGAACACTGAAGCTTTCTTT
>TRBJ2-3|-|15|TRBD2|TRBV20-1
CSPRTASGDADTQYF
TGCAGTCCCCGAACGGCTAGCGGGGATGCAGATACGCAGTATTTT
>TRBJ2-2|-|16|-|TRBV19
CASRDLATDQAGELFF
TGTGCCAGTAGGGACTTAGCAACTGACCAGGCAGGGGAGCTGTTTTTT
>TRBJ2-5|-|13|-|TRBV20-1
CSARGLAKETQYF
TGCAGTGCTAGAGGGCTAGCGAAAGAGACCCAGTACTTC
>TRBJ2-5|-|15|-|TRBV18
CASSPGTGKYNEQYF
TGTGCCAGCTCACCGGGTACGGGAAAATACAATGAGCAGTACTTC
>TRBJ1-1|-|16|-|TRBV6-2/TRBV6-3
CASDTGPRLMNTEAFF
TGTGCCAGCGACACCGGGCCGCGCCTTATGAACACTGAAGCTTTCTTT
>TRBJ2-7|-|13|TRBD2|TRBV20-1
CSAETSGTYEQYF
TGCAGTGCAGAAACTAGCGGGACCTACGAGCAGTACTTC
>TRBJ1-1|-|12|TRBD1|TRBV3-1
CASSHAGTGAFF
TGTGCCAGCAGCCACGCCGGGACAGGGGCTTTCTTT